A single T cell receptor beta chain is shown here with its context. This clone was counted only a few times. No antigen is known for it. Qualities for individual bases were not recorded, and no much larger clone is one base off. The data were taken from a study of shared clonotypes between healthy human individuals (dated by TCRdb to 2018 to 2021). With respect to the entire study: The cohort included a few men and a couple of women between 18 and 49 years of age. Blood TCR repertoires of about 5 healthy adults were deeply sequenced to estimate repertoire size and the extent of clonotype sharing between individuals. For each donor, CD4 naive and CD4 memory were each given three plates, CD8 naive was given two plates, and CD8 memory was given one plate. To increase sequencing depth and limit assay-specific biases, different laboratories used diverse techniques to prepare libraries and sequence TCR repertoires. Each donor's leukapheresis produced roughly between roughly 0.85 and 10 billion PBMCs. What the work shows at the level of the full study, not this receptor alone: Naive subsets generally had larger estimated clonotype richness than memory subsets did. The genetic and exposure-history diversity represented was limited by the small number of donors. Even with the large sequencing depth, rarefaction of the sorted-subset datasets indicated that sequencing was incomplete. Clonotypes shared by all four sorted-subset donors showed higher generation probabilities than non-shared clonotypes. Sampling was restricted to blood, and TCR repertoires in tissues likely differ from the TCR repertoires found in blood. Roughly 5.2% of naive CD4, around 4% of naive CD8, 2% to 2.5% of memory CD4, and roughly 0.4% of memory CD8 clonotypes were shared across several donors. Pairwise subsampling indicated that sequencing depth was expected to affect the degree of clonotype sharing among donors.

The donors were healthy, HIV-negative adults who had no recently reported acute infections or vaccinations. Every donor was a Caucasian adult living in Nashville, Tennessee, USA. CD4+ T cells were enriched by magnetic negative selection; naive cells were then positively selected on CD45RA, and the negative fraction formed the memory subset. Blood was obtained by leukapheresis, after which PBMCs were separated by Ficoll-Histopaque density gradient centrifugation and cryopreserved in liquid nitrogen vapor phase. Analytical flow cytometry was used to check the purity and quantity of each magnetically sorted T cell population. Genomic DNA was isolated from each sorted fraction and quantified by UV absorbance on a Nanodrop 2000c. TCR CDR3 regions were amplified from genomic DNA by multiplex PCR using the deep immunoSEQ assay. For each cell subset, the extracted genomic DNA was distributed evenly across all wells of several immunoSEQ 96-well plates, and each plate served as one replicate. Each replicate PCR for sorted subsets received roughly 200 ng genomic DNA, equal to some 32,000 T cell genomes. Purified libraries were measured with a Qubit 3.0 fluorometer, size-checked on a Bioanalyzer 2100, and measured again with the KAPA Library Quantification kit. A separate single-read 150-cycle Illumina NextSeq 550 flow cell was used to sequence each immunoSEQ 96-well plate. In the authors' own workflow: The immunoSEQ output contained only junctional sequences without quality scores, so filtering could not match that applied to full-length reads. To assign V/J genes and CDR3, sequences were annotated using PyIR, a Python wrapper for IgBLAST v1.9, with IMGT germline references. Reads were filtered out if the reads had weak V/J assignments (E-value above 1e-6), no CDR3, stop codons, out-of-frame junctions, or ambiguous translated residues. V3J clonotypes were defined as sequences sharing the same inferred V gene, J gene, and CDR3 amino acid sequence. To compute the percentage overlap between repertoires, the number of shared unique clonotypes was divided by the size of the smaller repertoire. RTK rarefaction, the Chao1 estimator, and Recon v2.1 estimates of unobserved clonotypes were used to assess repertoire richness. Generation probabilities for all TCRbeta clonotypes obtained by the gDNA method from four donors were computed using OLGA. The table comes from immuneACCESS by way of TCRdb, which keeps in-frame sequences with V and J called. Part of the clones is missing from these tables; in studies checked, under half for an unresolved V gene and the rest for unknown reasons. The DNA gave D and trimming, while V, J and clone size come from that table. For this sample there are approximately 940,000 clones; about three quarters appear just once. The ten largest clonotypes hold nearly 1.5% of the sample.

The receptor's source is a man aged 18 to 30 in good health. The sequenced sample was memory CD4+ T cells sorted from blood. In the paper's terms, the cell subset or site label means: CD45RA-negative fraction.

In nucleotides, the sequence is TGTGCCAGCAGCCAAGGGAGCCTCAAAGAGACCCAGTACTTC. Its protein is CASSQGSLKETQYF. The chain uses TRBV11-2 and TRBJ2-5, and the D gene may be TRBD2, 5 bases matching. Inclusive of the bounding cysteine and phenylalanine, the CDR3 is 14 residues long. Only the CDR3 region is kept as DNA, spanning 42 bases read in frame from base 1. CDR1 and CDR2, per the germline V gene, are SGHAT and FQNNGV. V lost 5 bases and J lost 3 bases; the stretch between them is 13 bases long.